Presented here are 18 T cell receptor beta chains from one specimen sequenced in a study of OX40 agonist ivuxolimab in advanced cancers. Sequencing was performed with immunoSEQ multiplex PCR; in TCRdb, only in-frame clones are kept and a portion is missing. Of 50,000 or so clones in the sample, around 89% were seen once. This specimen was CD4+ or CD8+ T cells sorted from blood, taken in a trial of the OX40 agonist ivuxolimab. These receptors originate from an adult with an advanced solid tumor such as melanoma, head and neck, liver or kidney cancer.

This clone was seen once. The J gene is TRBJ2-5, the V gene TRBV6-5; tentatively, D is TRBD2 (5 bases). This CDR3 contains 14 residues. From germline, CDR1 is MNHEY and CDR2 SVGAGI. V lost 0 bases and J 5 bases, leaving 10 bases between the germline ends. The CDR3 DNA reads as TGTGCCAGCAGTTACTCGAAACGGGGTGAGACCCAGTACTTC. Protein: CASSYSKRGETQYF.

The chain is built from TRBV27 and TRBJ2-1; D is tentatively TRBD1 or TRBD2 (5 bases each). This CDR3 has 15 residues. The V gene's germline CDR1 is MNHEY and CDR2 SMNVEV (reference sequence). Trimming took off 6 bases at V and 6 bases at J, with 18 bases between the two ends. The CDR3 bases are TGTGCCAGCAGGCCCGCCGGGACCACGTTCAATGAGCAGTTCTTC. It codes for CASRPAGTTFNEQFF.

CDR3: CASSALDGQGLYEQYF. The CDR3 nucleotides are TGTGCCAGCAGCGCGCTCGACGGACAGGGCCTCTACGAGCAGTACTTC. The chain combines TRBV9 with TRBJ2-7, with 8 bases identical to TRBD1. Trimming removed 3 bases from V and 3 bases from J; junction bases left unmatched: 11. Germline V gene lookup returns CDR1 SGDLS and CDR2 YYNGEE. The CDR3 has 16 residues. The variable domain in full, completed from reference TRBV9 and TRBJ2-7, reads DSGVTQTPKHLITATGQRVTLRCSPRSGDLSVYWYQQSLDQGLQFLIQYYNGEERAKGNILERFSAQQFPDLHSELNLSSLELGDSALYFCASSALDGQGLYEQYFGPGTRLTVT.

The J gene is TRBJ2-6, the V gene TRBV18; TRBD1 matches 9 bases. V was clipped by 6 bases and J by 3 bases; unmatched bases: 15. Germline-derived CDR1 and CDR2 are KGHSH and LQKENI. This CDR3 comprises 19 residues. CDR3 loop: CASSPGAGDREYGANVLTF. As DNA, the CDR3 is TGTGCCAGCTCTCCGGGGGCCGGGGACAGGGAATATGGGGCCAACGTCCTGACTTTC.

The chain carries TRBV4-2 and TRBJ1-1; D is unresolved. Germline assignment: CDR1 LGHNA and CDR2 YNFKEQ. The CDR3 extends over 15 amino acids. Between the trimmed V and J ends, which lost 0 bases and 4 bases, there was a span of 12 bases. CDR3 in amino acids: CASSQDFGLSTEAFF. In nucleotides, the CDR3 is TGTGCCAGCAGCCAAGATTTCGGCCTCAGCACTGAAGCTTTCTTT.

The CDR3 nucleotides are TGTGCCAGCAGTCCCCTAGAGGGGTCTTCCCAAGAGACCCAGTACTTC. It yields the protein CASSPLEGSSQETQYF. This chain joins TRBV28 and TRBJ2-5; D possibly uses TRBD1 or TRBD2 (5 bases each). The CDR3 contains 16 residues. Germline assignment: CDR1 MDHEN and CDR2 SYDVKM. The V end lost 5 bases, the J end lost 1 base, and 17 bases lay between the germline ends.

The chain employs TRBV5-1 and TRBJ1-1, with 9 bases lining up with TRBD1. This CDR3 region has 17 residues. The ends lost 2 bases at V and 0 bases at J; junction bases unmatched: 8. The V gene's germline CDR1 is SGHRS and CDR2 YFSETQ. The CDR3 nucleotides are TGCGCCAGCAGCTTAGGGACAGGGTTTAGTCTGAACACTGAAGCTTTCTTT. Protein sequence: CASSLGTGFSLNTEAFF.

The chain combines TRBV27 with TRBJ2-7; 7 nucleotides align to TRBD1. Germline V CDR1 and CDR2: MNHEY, SMNVEV (reference sequence). V trimming: 5 bases; J trimming: 3 bases; junction bases outside the gene matches: 4. This CDR3 region has 13 residues. CDR3 protein: CASSLGTDYEQYF. In DNA form, the CDR3 reads TGTGCCAGCAGTCTCGGGACAGACTACGAGCAGTACTTC.

The chain joins TRBV7-6 to TRBJ2-4; D gene uncertain. Germline lookup yields CDR1 SGHVS and CDR2 FNYEAQ. Trimming shortened V by 3 bases and J by 10 bases, and 10 bases separated the two germline ends. CDR3 size: 12 residues. The CDR3 DNA sequence: TGTGCCAGCAGCTTCCGGCTTTGGATTCAGTACTTC. This codes for CASSFRLWIQYF.

The chain combines TRBV7-9 with TRBJ2-1; the match to TRBD1 covers 9 bases. With 5 bases clipped from V and 0 bases from J, the junction kept 8 bases outside the gene matches. The CDR3 spans 17 residues. The germline V gene encodes CDR1 SEHNR and CDR2 FQNEAQ (reference sequence). The CDR3 loop reads CASSQPGQGLSYNEQFF. The DNA of the CDR3 is TGTGCCAGCAGCCAACCGGGACAGGGACTCTCCTACAATGAGCAGTTCTTC.

A word on this clone: The sample contains more than one DNA sequence encoding this CDR3. J is TRBJ2-2 and V is TRBV9, with D unclear. V lost 0 bases to trimming and J lost 5 bases, with 5 bases between them. Germline V CDR1 and CDR2: SGDLS, YYNGEE. The CDR3 has 13 amino acids. The CDR3 DNA sequence: TGTGCCAGCAGCGTAGGTGGGACCGGGGAGCTGTTTTTT. Translating it yields CASSVGGTGELFF.

The chain uses TRBV15 and TRBJ2-2; 12 bases align to TRBD2. The CDR3 spans 17 residues. The germline CDR1 and CDR2 sequences are LNHNV and YYDKDF (reference sequence). V gave up 3 bases and J gave up 4 bases; unmatched junction bases: 6. The CDR3 reads CATSSSSSGRATGELFF. As DNA, the CDR3 is TGTGCCACCAGCAGTAGCTCTAGCGGGAGGGCCACCGGGGAGCTGTTTTTT.

V usage is TRBV5-1 and J usage is TRBJ1-6; TRBD1 matches 8 bases. The junction had 10 bases not matched to a gene; V was cut back by 4 bases and J by 10 bases. Germline values: CDR1 SGHRS, CDR2 YFSETQ. The CDR3 totals 15 residues. The CDR3 loop reads CASSPQGAVSSPLHF. CDR3 DNA sequence: TGCGCCAGCAGCCCTCAGGGGGCTGTTTCCTCACCCCTCCACTTT.

V usage is TRBV7-9 and J usage is TRBJ2-5; TRBD1 matches at 9 bases. The J call may not be correct, given that the DNA end is closer to TRBJ2-7. There are 15 residues in the CDR3. Germline V lookup: CDR1 SEHNR, CDR2 FQNEAQ (reference sequence). CDR3 residues: CASSSPGQGDYEQYF. The CDR3 DNA reads as TGTGCCAGCAGTTCACCGGGACAGGGAGACTACGAGCAGTACTTC.

The V gene is TRBV11-1, the J gene TRBJ1-6, with 7 positions matching TRBD1. With V trimmed by 11 bases and J by 4 bases, 5 bases remained unmatched. This CDR3 region has 13 residues. The germline CDR1 and CDR2 sequences are SGHAT and FQDESV (reference sequence). CDR3 residues: CARQGIYNSPLHF. DNA of the CDR3: TGTGCCCGACAGGGAATTTATAATTCACCCCTCCACTTT.

The genes are TRBV7-9 and TRBJ2-2; the match to TRBD1 covers 7 bases. The CDR3 has 13 amino acids. Germline V lookup: CDR1 SEHNR, CDR2 FQNEAQ (reference sequence). Trimming cost V 10 bases and J 7 bases; bases outside gene matches: 9. The DNA for the CDR3 is TGTGCCACGAGACAGGGTCAGAGCGGGGAGCTGTTTTTT. Its translation is CATRQGQSGELFF.

The chain combines TRBV2 with TRBJ2-2, with TRBD2 matching over 8 bases. There are 16 residues in the CDR3. V was clipped by 6 bases and J by 2 bases; unmatched bases: 8. Germline CDR1 and CDR2: SNHLY and FYNNEI. The CDR3 bases are TGTGCCAGCAGCCTACCGGGACTAGAAAACACCGGGGAGCTGTTTTTT. Amino acids: CASSLPGLENTGELFF.

This chain joins TRBV14 and TRBJ1-6, with TRBD1 identical over 9 bases. Germline V gene sequence: CDR1 SGHDN, CDR2 FVKESK. The length of the CDR3 is 15 residues. The ends lost 1 base at V and 7 bases at J; junction bases unmatched: 2. CDR3 residues: CASSQGTGANSPLHF. In DNA form, the CDR3 reads TGTGCCAGCAGCCAAGGGACAGGGGCAAATTCACCCCTCCACTTT.